Listed here is a single T cell receptor beta chain. No antigen is known for it. One base away there is no much larger clone; base qualities are not given. This sample is drawn from a study of blood T cell repertoires in COVID-19 (dated by TCRdb to 2018 to 2020). In the study overall: Collaborator samples came from the United States, Italy and Spain and covered acute and convalescent phases of COVID-19. The material from the prospective study consisted of cDNA or gDNA derived from T cells, B-cell-depleted T cells, or PBMCs. Subjects who had been exposed to COVID-19, were actively infected with it, or had recovered from it provided the deeply sampled blood TCRbeta repertoires that made up the dataset. The repertoires were released in a freely available public database meant as a resource for research on the immune response to SARS-CoV-2. Samples came from the ongoing ImmuneRACE study (first 160 participants) plus 1,254 subjects from 6 global collaborators. A de-identified subject ID, COVID-19 status, age in years and sex were almost always included in the sample metadata. Where available, HLA class I and class II types were taken from metadata supplied by the sample provider and were not determined by assay-based typing. Broader findings and caveats from the paper: Clinical and demographic metadata were provided uncurated, with the amount varying by source and participant.

TCRbeta CDR3 regions were amplified from genomic DNA by means of the immunoSEQ Assay, a bias-controlled multiplex PCR. In the authors' own workflow: The number of nucleated cells in each sample was estimated from the amplification of reference gene primers within the assay. Sequence reads were collapsed and filtered to measure the absolute abundance of every unique TCRbeta CDR3 rearrangement. For each sample, productive Simpson clonality was calculated as the square root of Simpson's diversity index across productive rearrangements. TCRdb provides this immuneACCESS table in a form limited to in-frame rearrangements. Some clones are lacking; in checked studies, under half of them reflect an unresolved V gene, and why the rest are absent is not known. From that table come the V and J calls and clone size; the DNA was used to work out D and trimming. The sample table shows around 63,000 clones, and over 75% are seen once. The ten largest clones take up approximately 20% of the sample.

At one collaborating source in Seattle, patients were enrolled during active infection and were followed longitudinally through the course of disease. Whole blood was collected in K2EDTA tubes by collaborating institutions according to the institutions' own protocols. Collaborator samples were shipped for TCRbeta analysis as frozen whole blood, isolated PBMCs, or DNA extracted from either sample type. The sample taken for sequencing was peripheral blood. The TCR sequence derives from a woman aged 60-75 years with COVID-19, enrolled during active disease.

The CDR3 loop reads CASSVQGQTNEKLFF. The nucleotide sequence is TGTGCCAGCAGCGTACAGGGTCAAACTAATGAAAAACTGTTTTTT. The chain is encoded by TRBV9 joined to TRBJ1-4; 5 matching bases give a weak D call of TRBD1. The CDR3 starts with the cysteine, ends with the phenylalanine, and has 15 residues. The retained sequence is limited to the CDR3, 45 bases, with the frame set at the first base. Looking up the germline V gene yields CDR1 SGDLS and CDR2 YYNGEE. V loses 1 base of germline sequence and J loses 1 base, and the interval between the two ends is 8 bases.